This TCR beta chain was recovered during a study of naive and memory T cell subsets (TCRdb year 2017). General notes on the study: An open-source, UMI-based TCR alpha and beta sequencing pipeline was applied to sorted naive and memory peripheral blood T cell subsets. IgG serology results and the functional CMV T cell responses were in complete agreement. RNA was DNase-treated and reverse transcribed with TCR constant-region primers, mostly using SuperScript III. Here is what the overall study found, with its caveats: Naive repertoires, especially CD8, contained a few larger clonotypes, possibly memory cells re-expressing CD45RA. TCR abundance followed a power law with an exponent that was different for naive and memory subsets but consistent across the three individuals. RNA-based TCR counts may be influenced by expression changes linked to T cell activation and differentiation. In both CD4 and CD8 cells, a rise in Gini index and a fall in Shannon and inverse Simpson diversity were observed from naive through CM, EM and EMRA. Clonotypes were defined as single alpha or beta chain sequences, not paired alpha/beta receptors. After error correction, only a single occurrence was seen for over 85% of naive TCR sequences, so much steeper abundance distributions were produced than in memory subsets. The repertoire findings for the naive and memory subsets could not be validated against a ground truth because none was available.

As for this clonotype: Which antigen it targets is not known. Nothing much larger sits one base from this clone, and base qualities are not available.

The library relied on UMI-ligation and nested PCR. To cover both TRBC1 and TRBC2, the beta constant-region primer consisted of an equimolar mix of two oligonucleotides. Four rounds of PCR, combining the SP2 primer with nested alpha and beta constant-region primers, were used to amplify the ligated cDNA. A single-stranded oligonucleotide containing the SP2 primer and a 12-nucleotide UMI was joined to the 3' end of the cDNA by T4 RNA ligase 1. Incubation of the ligation reaction was carried out at 16 degrees C for about 19-24 hours. To avoid over-amplification, PCR2 was usually performed as a SYBR Green qPCR and halted once a predetermined threshold was reached. Agencourt AMPure XP magnetic beads were used for all purifications after the first. Library quantification was done by Qubit, followed by a TapeStation check on which the main peak was expected at around 650 bp. Sequencing of the pooled libraries was done on an Illumina MiSeq using v2 2x251 paired-end kits, which typically yielded roughly 0.9-2.1 million reads per sample. Each sample's library went into the pool at approximately 4.3 nM, and roughly 5-8% PhiX was added to help with cluster recognition. Per the original workflow: Decombinator assigned V and J genes to Demultiplexor-processed FASTQ reads by tag matching, allowing a single base-pair mismatch. By using UMIs, Collapsinator corrected both sequencing errors and the frequency errors caused by PCR heterogeneity. CDR3Translator translated TCRs and extracted CDR3s from the conserved cysteine to the FGXG phenylalanine, flagging non-productive sequences. Gini, Shannon entropy and inverse Simpson indices were calculated on repertoires subsampled to equal numbers of UMI-defined TCRs. Clonotype abundance distributions were fitted to a power law by maximum likelihood within the linear range. When run on a single naive CD8 sample, MIGEC and the pipeline yielded similar UMI counts, similar unique TCR numbers and similar clonal distributions. In one analysis, naive TCRs that were also found in any memory subset of the same donor were excluded from the naive repertoire. The repertoires were searched for 5,500 to 8,000 CMV-associated CDR3 sequences that had been compiled from VDJdb and a published dataset. The public reads were run again by TCRdb, first through fastp at Q25 and then through MiXCR, and only productive beta chains were kept. All rows with the same CDR3 protein become a single entry with the most common DNA and genes. The V and J calls come from TCRdb's annotation, not from the publication. The sample table records around 160,000 distinct CDR3 sequences; over 20% of these occur just once. The ten biggest clones cover around 0.11% of the sample.

V is pared back by 6 bases and J by 1 base, with 13 bases lying between the germline termini. Reading from cysteine to phenylalanine, the CDR3 counts 15 amino acids. Only CDR3 DNA remains: 45 bases, in frame from the first base. The germline V gene sets CDR1 to MDHEN and CDR2 to SYDVKM. TCR alpha and beta chain libraries were amplified separately from the second PCR step onward. CMV status of each donor was established by measuring IFNgamma production from CD4+ T cells after fresh PBMCs were stimulated overnight with CMV viral lysate. CD4 T cells were positively selected with Miltenyi beads, followed by positive selection of CD8 T cells from the CD4-negative fraction. Cells were stained for CD3, CD4, CD8, CD45RA, CD27 and a live/dead dye and were sorted on a BD Aria II into four subsets based on CD45RA and CD27. Blood was obtained from a few healthy volunteers, and the blood from each volunteer was fractionated into CD4 and CD8 T cells and subsequently into four differentiation subsets. Around 110 ml of peripheral blood was taken from each donor, and PBMC were separated by density-gradient centrifugation on Ficoll-Paque PLUS. The sorted cells were lysed in RLT buffer, after which RNA was extracted using a Qiagen RNeasy kit and kept at -80 degrees C.

Sequenced material: naive CD4+ T cells from blood. The label giving this sample's cell subset or site can be read as: naive T cells, CD45RA high CD27+. This sequence was found in a human donor in good health. The receptor chain draws on TRBV28 and TRBJ1-5, with a weak D call of TRBD1 (5 bases match). The nucleotide sequence reads as follows: TGTGCCAGCAGCCCCGGGGGTCCGAGCAATCAGCCCCAGCATTTT. It specifies CASSPGGPSNQPQHF.